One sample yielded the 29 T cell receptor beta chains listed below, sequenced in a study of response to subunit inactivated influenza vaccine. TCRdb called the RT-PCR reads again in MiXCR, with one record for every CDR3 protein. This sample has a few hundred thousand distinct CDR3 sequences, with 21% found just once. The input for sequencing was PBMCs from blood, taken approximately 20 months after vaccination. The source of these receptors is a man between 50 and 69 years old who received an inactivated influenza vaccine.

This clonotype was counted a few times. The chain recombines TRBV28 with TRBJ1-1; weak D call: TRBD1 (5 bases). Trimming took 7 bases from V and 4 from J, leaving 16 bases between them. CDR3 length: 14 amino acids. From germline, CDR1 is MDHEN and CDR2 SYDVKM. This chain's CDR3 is CASTLTGGSTEAFF. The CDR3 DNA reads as TGTGCCAGCACACTGACGGGGGGTAGCACTGAAGCTTTCTTT.

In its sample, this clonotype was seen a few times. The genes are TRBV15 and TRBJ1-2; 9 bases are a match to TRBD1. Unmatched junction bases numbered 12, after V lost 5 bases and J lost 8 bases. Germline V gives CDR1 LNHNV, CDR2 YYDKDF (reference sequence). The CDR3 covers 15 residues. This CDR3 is CATSGFTGGSEGYTF. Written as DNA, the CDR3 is TGTGCCACCAGCGGGTTCACAGGGGGCTCGGAAGGCTACACCTTC.

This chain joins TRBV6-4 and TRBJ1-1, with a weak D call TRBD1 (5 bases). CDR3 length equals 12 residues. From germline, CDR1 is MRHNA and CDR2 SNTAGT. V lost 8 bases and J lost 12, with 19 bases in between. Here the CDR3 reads CASVRTGEGTFF. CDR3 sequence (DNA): TGTGCCAGCGTCCGGACGGGAGAGGGGACTTTCTTT.

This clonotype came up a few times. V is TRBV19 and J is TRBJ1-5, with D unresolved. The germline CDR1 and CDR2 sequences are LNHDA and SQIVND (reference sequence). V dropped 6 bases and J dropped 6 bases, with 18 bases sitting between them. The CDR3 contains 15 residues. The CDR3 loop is CASRISSRAGQPQHF. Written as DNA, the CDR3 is TGTGCCAGTAGGATTTCCTCTAGGGCCGGTCAGCCCCAGCATTTT.

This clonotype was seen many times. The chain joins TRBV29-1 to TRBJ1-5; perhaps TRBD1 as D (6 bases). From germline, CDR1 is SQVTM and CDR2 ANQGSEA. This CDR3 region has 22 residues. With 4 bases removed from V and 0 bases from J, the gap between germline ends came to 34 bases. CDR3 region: CSVGQRWGAPGRVGNSNQPQHF. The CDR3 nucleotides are TGCAGCGTTGGACAAAGGTGGGGGGCCCCGGGCAGGGTTGGAAATAGCAATCAGCCCCAGCATTTT.

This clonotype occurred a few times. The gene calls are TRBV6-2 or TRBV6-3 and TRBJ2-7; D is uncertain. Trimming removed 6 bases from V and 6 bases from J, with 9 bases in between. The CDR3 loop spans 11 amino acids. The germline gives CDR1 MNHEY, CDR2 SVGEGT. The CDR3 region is CASSRLGEQYF. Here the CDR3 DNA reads TGTGCCAGCAGCCGGCTAGGCGAGCAGTACTTC.

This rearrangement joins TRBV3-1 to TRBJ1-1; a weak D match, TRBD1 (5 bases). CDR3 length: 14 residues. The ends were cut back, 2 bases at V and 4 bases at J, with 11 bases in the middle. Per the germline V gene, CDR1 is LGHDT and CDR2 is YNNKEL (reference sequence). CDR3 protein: CASSQFQGSTEAFF. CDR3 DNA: TGTGCCAGCAGCCAATTCCAGGGAAGCACTGAAGCTTTCTTT. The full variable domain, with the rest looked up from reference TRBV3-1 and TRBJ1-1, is DTAVSQTPKYLVTQMGNDKSIKCEQNLGHDTMYWYKQDSKKFLKIMFSYNNKELIINETVPNRFSPKSPDKAHLNLHINSLELGDSAVYFCASSQFQGSTEAFFGQGTRLTVV.

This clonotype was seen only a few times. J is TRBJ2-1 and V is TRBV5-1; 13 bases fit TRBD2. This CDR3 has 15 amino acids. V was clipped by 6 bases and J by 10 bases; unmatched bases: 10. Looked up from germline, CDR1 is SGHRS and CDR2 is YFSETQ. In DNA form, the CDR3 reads TGCGCCAGCATCGACCGAACTAGCGGGGGGGCCGAGCAGTTCTTC. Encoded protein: CASIDRTSGGAEQFF. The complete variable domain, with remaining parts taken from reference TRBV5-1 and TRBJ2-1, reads KAGVTQTPRYLIKTRGQQVTLSCSPISGHRSVSWYQQTPGQGLQFLFEYFSETQRNKGNFPGRFSGRQFSNSRSEMNVSTLELGDSALYLCASIDRTSGGAEQFFGPGTRLTVL.

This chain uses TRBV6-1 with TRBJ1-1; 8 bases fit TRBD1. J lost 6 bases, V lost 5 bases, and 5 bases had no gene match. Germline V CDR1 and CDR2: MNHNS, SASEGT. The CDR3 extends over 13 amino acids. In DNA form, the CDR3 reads TGTGCCAGCAGTCGGGACAGGAAGGCTGAAGCTTTCTTT. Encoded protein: CASSRDRKAEAFF.

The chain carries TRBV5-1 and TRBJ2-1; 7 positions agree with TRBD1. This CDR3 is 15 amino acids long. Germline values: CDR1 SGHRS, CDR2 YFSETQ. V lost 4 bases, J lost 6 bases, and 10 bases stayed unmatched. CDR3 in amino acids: CASSPKWDSSNEQFF. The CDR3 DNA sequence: TGCGCCAGCAGCCCGAAATGGGACAGCAGCAATGAGCAGTTCTTC.

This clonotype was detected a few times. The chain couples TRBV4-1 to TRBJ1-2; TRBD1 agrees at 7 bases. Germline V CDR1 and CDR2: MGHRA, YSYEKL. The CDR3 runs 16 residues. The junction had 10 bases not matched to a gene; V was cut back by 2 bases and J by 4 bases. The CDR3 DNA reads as TGCGCCAGCAGCCAAACCGGGACAGAATTTCTCTATGGCTACACCTTC. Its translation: CASSQTGTEFLYGYTF.

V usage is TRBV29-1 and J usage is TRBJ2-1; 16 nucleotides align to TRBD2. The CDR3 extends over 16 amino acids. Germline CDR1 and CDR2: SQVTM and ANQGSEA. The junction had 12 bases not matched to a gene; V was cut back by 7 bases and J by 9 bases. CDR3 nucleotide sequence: TGCAGCGGTGGCTCCGGGACTAGCGGGAGGGCGACTGAGCAGTTCTTC. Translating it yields CSGGSGTSGRATEQFF.

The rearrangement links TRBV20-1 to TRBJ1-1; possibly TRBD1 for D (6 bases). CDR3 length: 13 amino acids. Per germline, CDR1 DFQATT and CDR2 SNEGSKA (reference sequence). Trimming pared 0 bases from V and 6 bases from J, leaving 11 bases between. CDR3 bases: TGCAGTGCTAGAGATGGGGACAAAGCTGAAGCTTTCTTT. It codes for CSARDGDKAEAFF.

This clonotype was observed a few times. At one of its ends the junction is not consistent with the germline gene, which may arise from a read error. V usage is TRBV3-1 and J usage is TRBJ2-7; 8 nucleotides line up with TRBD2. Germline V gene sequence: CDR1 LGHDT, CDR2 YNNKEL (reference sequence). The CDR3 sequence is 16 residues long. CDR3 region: CASSQPGLVTSHEQYF. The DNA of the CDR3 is TGTGCCAGCAGCCAGCCGGGACTAGTAACCTCCCACGAGCAGTACTTC.

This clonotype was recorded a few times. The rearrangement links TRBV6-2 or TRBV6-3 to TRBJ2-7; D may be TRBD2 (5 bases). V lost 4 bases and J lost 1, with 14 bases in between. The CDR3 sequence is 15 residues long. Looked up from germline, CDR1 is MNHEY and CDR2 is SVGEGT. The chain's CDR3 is CASSSTISISYEQYF. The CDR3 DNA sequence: TGTGCCAGCAGTTCGACTATATCGATTTCCTACGAGCAGTACTTC.

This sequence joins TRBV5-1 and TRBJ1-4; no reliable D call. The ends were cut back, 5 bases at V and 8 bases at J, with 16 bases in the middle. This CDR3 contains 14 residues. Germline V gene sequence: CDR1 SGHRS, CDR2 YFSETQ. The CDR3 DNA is TGCGCCAGCAGTCCCGGCAGCGGCACCGAAAAACTGTTTTTT. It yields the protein CASSPGSGTEKLFF.

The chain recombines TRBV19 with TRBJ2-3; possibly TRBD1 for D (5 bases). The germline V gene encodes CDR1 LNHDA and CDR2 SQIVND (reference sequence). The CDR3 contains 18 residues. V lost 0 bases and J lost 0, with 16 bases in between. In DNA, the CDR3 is TGTGCCAGTAGTATAGAGCTTATGGGGCTGGAAAGCACAGATACGCAGTATTTT. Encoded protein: CASSIELMGLESTDTQYF.

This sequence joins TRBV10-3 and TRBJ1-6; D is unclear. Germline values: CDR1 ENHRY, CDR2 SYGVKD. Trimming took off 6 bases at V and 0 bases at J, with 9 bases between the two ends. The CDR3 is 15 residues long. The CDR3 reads CAIRQESSYNSPLHF. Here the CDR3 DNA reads TGTGCCATCAGGCAGGAGAGCTCCTATAATTCACCCCTCCACTTT.

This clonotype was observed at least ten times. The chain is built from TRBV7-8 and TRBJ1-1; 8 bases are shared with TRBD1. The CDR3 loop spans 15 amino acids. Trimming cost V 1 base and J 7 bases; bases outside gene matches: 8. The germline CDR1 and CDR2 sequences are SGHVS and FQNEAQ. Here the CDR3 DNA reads TGTGCCAGCAGCTTAGGACAGGGGATGGATATTGAAGCTTTCTTT. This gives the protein CASSLGQGMDIEAFF.

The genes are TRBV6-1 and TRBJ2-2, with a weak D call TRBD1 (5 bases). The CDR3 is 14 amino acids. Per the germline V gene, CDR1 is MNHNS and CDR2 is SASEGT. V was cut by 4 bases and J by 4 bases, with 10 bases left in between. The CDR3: CASSAWGRTGELFF. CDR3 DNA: TGTGCCAGCAGTGCGTGGGGCCGCACCGGGGAGCTGTTTTTT.

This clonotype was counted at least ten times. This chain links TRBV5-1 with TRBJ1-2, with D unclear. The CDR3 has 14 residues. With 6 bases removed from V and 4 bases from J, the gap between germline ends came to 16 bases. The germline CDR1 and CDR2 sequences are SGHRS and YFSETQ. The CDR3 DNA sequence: TGCGCCAGCACCCTAGGAGACGGAAGCTATGGCTACACCTTC. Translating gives CASTLGDGSYGYTF.

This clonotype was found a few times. DNA of the CDR3: TGCAGTGCTAGAGTTTCCACAAGCTATGGCTACACCTTC. As protein: CSARVSTSYGYTF. V usage is TRBV20-1 and J usage is TRBJ1-2; D is ambiguous. This CDR3 contains 13 residues. Germline values: CDR1 DFQATT, CDR2 SNEGSKA (reference sequence). With 1 base removed from V and 4 bases from J, the gap between germline ends came to 10 bases.

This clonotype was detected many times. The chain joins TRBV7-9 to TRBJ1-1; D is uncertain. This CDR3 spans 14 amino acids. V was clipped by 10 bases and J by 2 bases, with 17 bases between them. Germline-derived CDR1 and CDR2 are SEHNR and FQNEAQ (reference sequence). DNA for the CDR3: TGTGCCACCCAAAGTGGCACCCTCAACACTGAAGCTTTCTTT. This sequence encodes CATQSGTLNTEAFF.

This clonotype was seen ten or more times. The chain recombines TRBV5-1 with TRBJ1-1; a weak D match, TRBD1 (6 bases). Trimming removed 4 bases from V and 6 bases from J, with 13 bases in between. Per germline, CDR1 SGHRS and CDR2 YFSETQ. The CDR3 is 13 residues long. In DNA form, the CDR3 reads TGCGCCAGCAGCCCCGTGGGGGCCCCTGAAGCTTTCTTT. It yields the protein CASSPVGAPEAFF. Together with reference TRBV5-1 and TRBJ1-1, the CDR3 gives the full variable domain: KAGVTQTPRYLIKTRGQQVTLSCSPISGHRSVSWYQQTPGQGLQFLFEYFSETQRNKGNFPGRFSGRQFSNSRSEMNVSTLELGDSALYLCASSPVGAPEAFFGQGTRLTVV.

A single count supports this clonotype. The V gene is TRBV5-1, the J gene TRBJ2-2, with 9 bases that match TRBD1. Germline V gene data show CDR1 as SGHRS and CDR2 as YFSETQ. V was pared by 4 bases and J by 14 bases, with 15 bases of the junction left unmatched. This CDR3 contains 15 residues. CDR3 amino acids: CASSTGTGPPGNLFF. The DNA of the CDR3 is TGCGCCAGCAGCACCGGGACAGGGCCACCGGGGAATCTGTTTTTT.

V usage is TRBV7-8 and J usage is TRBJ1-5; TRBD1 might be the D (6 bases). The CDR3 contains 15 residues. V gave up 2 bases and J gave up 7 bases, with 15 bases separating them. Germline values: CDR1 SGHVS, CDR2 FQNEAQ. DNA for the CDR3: TGTGCCAGCAGCTTAAAACAGGGACCGAGGCAGCCCCAGCATTTT. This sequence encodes CASSLKQGPRQPQHF.

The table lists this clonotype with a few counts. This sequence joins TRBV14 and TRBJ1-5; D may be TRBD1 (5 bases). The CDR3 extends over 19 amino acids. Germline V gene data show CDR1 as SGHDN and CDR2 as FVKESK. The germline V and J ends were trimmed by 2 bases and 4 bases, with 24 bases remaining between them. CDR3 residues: CASSQNSYRDGEPNQPQHF. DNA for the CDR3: TGTGCCAGCAGCCAAAATTCGTACCGGGACGGGGAACCTAATCAGCCCCAGCATTTT.

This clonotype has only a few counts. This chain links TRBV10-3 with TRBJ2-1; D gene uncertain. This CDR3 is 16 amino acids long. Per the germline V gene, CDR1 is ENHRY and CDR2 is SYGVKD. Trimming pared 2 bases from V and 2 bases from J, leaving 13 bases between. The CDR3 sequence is CAISERAANPYNEQFF. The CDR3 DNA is TGTGCCATCAGTGAGCGGGCAGCCAACCCCTACAATGAGCAGTTCTTC.

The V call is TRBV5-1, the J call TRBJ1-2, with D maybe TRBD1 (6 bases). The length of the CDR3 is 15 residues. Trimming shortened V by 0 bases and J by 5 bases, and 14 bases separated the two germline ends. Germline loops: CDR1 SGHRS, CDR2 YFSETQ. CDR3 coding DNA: TGCGCCAGCAGCTTGGAGGGCAGGGGAGTGTATGGCTACACCTTC. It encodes CASSLEGRGVYGYTF.